This T cell receptor beta chain derives from a study of shared clonotypes between healthy human individuals. Data came from immunoSEQ multiplex PCR; TCRdb stores just in-frame clones and leaves some out. In the table there are about 1.5 million clones, 95% to 99% of which are singletons. V was clipped by 6 bases and J by 1 base, with 16 bases between them. In germline, CDR1 is MDHEN, CDR2 SYDVKM. The CDR3 length is 16 residues. The chain carries TRBV28 and TRBJ1-5, with D tentatively TRBD1 (6 bases). The sample consisted of naive CD4+ T cells sorted from blood. Subset given: CD45RA+ positively selected. The sequence derives from a man aged 30 to 39 in good health. The CDR3 is CASREAGALSNQPQHF. As DNA, the CDR3 is TGTGCCAGCAGGGAGGCAGGGGCTTTGAGCAATCAGCCCCAGCATTTT. The whole variable domain, remainder taken from reference TRBV28 and TRBJ1-5, is DVKVTQSSRYLVKRTGEKVFLECVQDMDHENMFWYRQDPGLGLRLIYFSYDVKMKEKGDIPEGYSVSREKKERFSLILESASTNQTSMYLCASREAGALSNQPQHFGDGTRLSIL.